This T cell receptor beta chain was recorded in a study of cytomegalovirus exposure and HLA in healthy donors (dated by TCRdb to about 2017). In terms of the full investigation: In an earlier analysis of about 560 of the donors, 276 Gb of sequence data and roughly 100 million unique TCR beta sequences from about 190 million T cells were reported. Typing coverage differed by locus: A, B, C, DRB1 and DQB1 were typed in about 620-630 donors, DQA1 in 522, DPA1 in around 580, and DPB1 in roughly 470. About five DR-DQ haplotypes were treated as single units for association and clustering because of strong linkage in the cohort. An early release covering some 640 HLA-typed donors comprised approximately 300 gigabases of sequencing data and around 86 million unique TCR sequences. Among the roughly 400 genotyped donors, more than 70% belonged to the genetic ancestry cluster associated with self-reported Caucasian donors. Alongside the repertoire data, information on donor age, sex, ethnicity and CMV serostatus was compiled. A later genetic analysis used genome-wide SNP genotypes for about 60% of the roughly 700 donors, treating that subset as a discovery cohort. Every discovery cohort repertoire had been produced on one sequencing platform. An earlier analysis of approximately 640 of the donors applied high-throughput TCR beta sequencing to assess whether each TCR beta V gene segment acted as functional or pseudogenic. The T cell repertoires of under 700 subjects were profiled by immunosequencing and related to cytomegalovirus serostatus. Along with the roughly 700-subject first cohort, a separate validation cohort of 120 different subjects was used. Across approximately 400 genotyped donors of the cohort, an average of approximately 200,000 unique TCR beta nucleotide sequences per donor were sequenced, and 15% to 20% of those sequences were non-productive. High-throughput TCR immunosequencing, statistical association of individual TCRs with disease status, and machine learning were combined to predict cytomegalovirus infection status. The study aimed to test whether cataloging public T cell receptors could reveal signatures of past pathogen exposure. A later analysis re-analyzed previously published TCR beta repertoires from 666 donors and added high-resolution HLA genotyping to study TCR occurrence patterns. Rather than using new phenotypic data, the later analysis identified candidate immune exposures from TCR beta sequences and from how often those sequences occurred across donors. Class I and class II HLA loci were covered by the typing at four-digit resolution.

Reading the germline V gene (reference sequence) gives CDR1 SGHNT and CDR2 YYREEE. Germline trimming: 4 bases from V, 3 bases from J; junction bases outside gene matches: 3. Reading from cysteine to phenylalanine, the CDR3 counts 13 amino acids. Only the CDR3 DNA is retained, 39 bases long and in frame from the first base. Findings and caveats that apply to the study as a whole: Strong co-occurrence of HLA alleles, especially DR and DQ, made assigning TCR associations to individual alleles difficult. For the cohort, immune exposure information was limited to CMV serostatus. In an earlier analysis of some 550 of the donors, most TCR beta V segments were observed in productive rearrangements about 87% or about 30% of the time, broadly matching IMGT annotations. V-gene and J-gene trimming of TCR beta chains was associated with a missense DCLRE1C variant in a later genetic analysis, and the association was replicated in an independent cohort. According to a later genetic analysis, donors in an Asian-associated ancestry cluster had fewer N-insertions in productive TCRs than the approximately 710-donor mean. According to a later analysis, most CMV-associated TCR beta chains appeared to be HLA-restricted, and the HLA associations seemed to be driven largely by CMV exposure. According to a later analysis, TCR association rates differed among HLA loci, with DRB1 alleles showing the most associated TCRs and HLA-C alleles showing the fewest. Around 16 rarely observed V segments, including chromosome 9 orphons, were excluded from the earlier analysis of about 600 of the donors because counts were too low. Because HLA typing was unavailable for some donors at each locus, only the typed subset was used in association tests. A later analysis found that HLA-associated TCR beta chains were more clonally expanded and had lower generation probabilities than equally common non-associated chains. In vitro tests confirmed that three of the cytomegalovirus-associated TCR beta chains recognize cytomegalovirus antigens. This cohort had only TCR beta chains sequenced, and the lack of alpha or paired-chain data limited which features could be detected. A later analysis reported that several top co-occurrence clusters appeared linked to parvovirus B19, influenza, CMV and Epstein-Barr virus. A cluster of highly shared sequence variants was judged likely to be a technical artifact of the sequencing pipeline. A further reported finding was that TCR beta sequences accurately predicted the HLA-A and HLA-B alleles for most subjects in the first cohort. The classifier was reported to diagnose cytomegalovirus status with high specificity and sensitivity in both the original and validation cohorts. Specific HLA alleles were associated with about 17,000 TCR beta sequences at a false discovery rate of 0.05 in a later analysis. The authors suggested that the approach could potentially be generalized to other disease states and immunological phenotypes. Linkage disequilibrium might explain the correlated functional status among segregating V segments, but an unknown experimental factor could not be ruled out. Roughly uniform sequencing depth across donors was assumed in presence/absence analyses, although this assumption may not hold. Because the 87-base-pair reads could not distinguish some IMGT-functional V segments, including TRBV6-2 and TRBV6-3, those segments were excluded. Across donors, most TCR sequences were observed very rarely, whereas some public TCRs were present in many individuals. The study listed 164 TCR beta chains as associated with cytomegalovirus.

Receptor libraries were prepared by the immunoSEQ multiplex PCR assay. A mixture of 60 forward primers for TCR Vbeta segments and 13 reverse primers for TCR Jbeta segments was used in the multiplex PCR. The CDR3 region of rearranged TCR beta genes was amplified from genomic DNA with a multiplex PCR assay. The Illumina HiSeq System was used to sequence the amplified TCR beta libraries as 87-base-pair reads. The authors processed their data as follows. In a later analysis, tens of millions of unique TCR beta chains were counted across the roughly 670 repertoires, and approximately 11 million of these chains were shared by at least two donors. To remove PCR and sequencing errors, raw reads were error-corrected and collapsed into unique sequences using a nearest-neighbor algorithm that merged closely related sequences. To assign V, D and J gene segments, CDR3 sequences were aligned to IMGT reference sequences. For a sequence to be retained, a match of at least six nucleotides to both a V gene segment and a J gene segment was required. A rearrangement was called productive if the CDR3 had no stop codons and remained in frame with V and J, and every other rearrangement was called non-productive. Following IMGT convention, CDR3 was defined as the stretch from the second conserved V-encoded cysteine up to the conserved J-encoded phenylalanine. The earlier analysis of some 600 of the donors excluded sequences that lacked an unambiguous match to a single V gene segment. An earlier analysis of a few hundred of the donors called V segments functional above 56.7% productive rearrangements and segregating when the between-donor standard deviation exceeded 5%. To diagnose cytomegalovirus status from the catalog of TCR beta chain sequences, a statistical classification framework was built. V and J gene assignment, in a later analysis, came from comparing TCR nucleotide sequences with IMGT/GENE-DB human TR gene sequences. In a later analysis, CDR3 sequences and most-parsimonious VDJ recombination scenarios were assigned using the TCRdist pipeline. A later analysis defined each TCR beta chain by its CDR3 amino acid sequence plus V-gene family, and excluded reads lacking a unique V-gene family. A later analysis removed 500 to 650 highly shared, low-generation-probability nucleotide sequences to deal with suspected cross-contamination and a sequencing artifact. In a later analysis, a clonal expansion index was calculated for each public chain from normalized within-repertoire ranks of inferred template counts. In a later analysis, generation probabilities were computed with a VDJ recombination model fitted to out-of-frame rearrangements, and the resulting probabilities were checked against IGoR. A later analysis scored TCR-TCR, TCR-HLA and TCR-CMV co-occurrence with hypergeometric tests, applying a repertoire-size bias correction to TCR pairs. To estimate false discovery rates, a later analysis permuted the HLA or CMV assignments 20 times. In a later analysis, co-occurring TCRs were grouped using DBSCAN, with TCRdist sequence similarity added in when clustering inside HLA-allele-positive subsets. For co-occurrence clustering, repertoires with fewer than 30,000 or more than 120,000 public chains were excluded, along with a handful of repertoires with anomalous nucleotide sharing. Drawn from immuneACCESS, this table holds only the in-frame rearrangements with V and J called that TCRdb kept. Clones are partly lost; checked studies trace under half to an unresolved V gene and leave the rest unexplained. Clone size and the V and J calls come from that table; the DNA yielded D and trimming. The sample contains approximately 160,000 clones, 75% to 90% of them found a single time. About 2% of the sample rests with the top ten.

The cohort consisted of approximately 690 healthy bone marrow donors. All cohort members were sampled while nominally healthy, although unrecorded immune exposures were likely present. Of the 600 or so cohort members, roughly 290 had a positive CMV serostatus and 350 to 450 had a negative one, while no CMV serostatus was recorded for the donor. Each donor provided a peripheral blood sample, and peripheral blood mononuclear cells were used for TCR beta sequencing. Genomic DNA was extracted from the blood cell samples with the Qiagen DNeasy Blood Extraction Kit. Comment on this clone: Its antigen is unknown. Within one base of it there is no much larger clone, and no base qualities were kept.

Recombination joined TRBV5-4 with TRBJ1-2, and TRBD1 matches 7 of the central bases. The sample consisted of PBMCs. This sequence was found in a human donor in good health. The nucleotide sequence is given as TGTGCCAGCAGCCCCGACAGGGACTATGGCTACACCTTC. Its coded protein is CASSPDRDYGYTF. The reference TRBV5-4 and TRBJ1-2 proteins fill in what lies around the CDR3, so the full variable domain reads ETGVTQSPTHLIKTRGQQVTLRCSSQSGHNTVSWYQQALGQGPQFIFQYYREEENGRGNFPPRFSGLQFPNYSSELNVNALELDDSALYLCASSPDRDYGYTFGSGTRLTVV.